This entry features one TCR beta chain sequence. As yet, its antigen is unknown. This entry is derived from a study of T cells after yellow fever vaccination. Study-level points and caveats: Clonotypes shared by both compartments, CD4 and CD8, made up a small share.

V dropped 8 bases and J dropped 7 bases, with 4 bases sitting between them. Per the germline V gene, CDR1 is MNHNY and CDR2 is SVGAGI (reference sequence). The CDR3 length is 9 residues. In making TCR cDNA, 5'RACE template switching added a universal primer site and UMIs to it. MiXCR, applied by TCRdb to the 5' RACE reads, yields one record per CDR3 protein. This table has approximately 550,000 distinct CDR3 sequences, less than 15% appearing once. The sequences come from PBMCs, collected on the day of the yellow fever booster vaccination. The J gene is TRBJ2-3, the V gene TRBV6-6, with unresolved D. This TCR was recovered from a man aged 25 to 40 who received the YFV17D yellow fever vaccine. In DNA, the CDR3 is TGTGCCAGCGGACATACGCAGTATTTT. It translates to CASGHTQYF.